Following are 2 T cell receptor beta chains from one sample sequenced in a study of molecular identifiers for immune sequencing clone quantification. TCRdb itself ran the PCR reads through MiXCR, one entry per CDR3 protein. Of fewer than 25,000 distinct CDR3 sequences in the sample, about a fifth are singletons; the top ten hold about 6.4%. Material for sequencing was naive CD8+ T cells from blood, with Jurkat cell RNA spiked in. As for subset: FACS-sorted CD8+CD4-CCR7+CD45RA+ naive T cells. Receptors originate from a human donor in good health. Some libraries in this study had Jurkat cell RNA spiked in.

The table lists this clonotype with a few counts. This sequence joins TRBV20-1 and TRBJ2-3; no clear D gene. Germline V gene data show CDR1 as DFQATT and CDR2 as SNEGSKA (reference sequence). The CDR3 loop spans 15 amino acids. Trimming took off 6 bases at V and 0 bases at J, with 16 bases between the two ends. CDR3 region: CSAPSRAPSTDTQYF. Written as DNA, the CDR3 is TGCAGTGCCCCCTCCCGGGCACCTAGCACAGATACGCAGTATTTT.

This clonotype showed up just a few times. The chain has TRBV2 and TRBJ2-7; the D is unclear. The CDR3 runs 11 residues. Germline V CDR1 and CDR2: SNHLY, FYNNEI. The V end lost 5 bases, the J end lost 5 bases, and 7 bases lay between the germline ends. The CDR3 bases are TGTGCCAGCAGTCTTTCCAACGAGCAGTACTTC. It yields the protein CASSLSNEQYF.